This T cell receptor (beta chain) was identified during a study of cytomegalovirus exposure and HLA in healthy donors. The study's findings and limits: A later analysis found first-cohort TCR clusters tended to co-occur in the 90 to 150 validation repertoires. Whilst most TCR sequences proved rare, a subset of public TCRs occurred across many donors. Under in vitro conditions, a few CMV-associated chains were confirmed as specific for CMV antigens.

Remarks on this clone: The antigen is unknown.

TCRdb keeps only in-frame clones here, not all; method: immunoSEQ multiplex PCR. This repertoire shows about 220,000 clones, 85% to 95% found once; its top ten account for about 0.95%. Specimen: PBMCs. The TCR was taken from a woman in her late teens or twenties in good health and CMV-seronegative.

DNA for the CDR3: TGTGCCAGCAGCCCCAGGGGGTCTGGGGCCAACGTCCTGACTTTC. This encodes CASSPRGSGANVLTF. This chain links TRBV9 with TRBJ2-6; 7 bases line up with TRBD1. The CDR3 runs 15 residues. V trimming: 4 bases; J trimming: 1 base; junction bases outside the gene matches: 2. Germline V gene sequence: CDR1 SGDLS, CDR2 YYNGEE.